The 15 T cell receptor beta chains in this list originate from one sample, sequenced in a study of blood T cell repertoires in COVID-19 (dated by TCRdb to the early 2020s). Library preparation used the immunoSEQ multiplex PCR assay. Held by TCRdb, this immuneACCESS table contains in-frame sequences only and omits some clones. Under half of the omission traces to an unresolved V gene where checked; the cause of the rest is unknown. The sample data list around 80,000 clones, and about 85% of these were observed just once. About 10% of the sample is in the top ten clones. The sample comprised peripheral blood. All receptors derive from a human donor in a cohort sampled during active COVID-19.

This chain joins TRBV11-2 and TRBJ1-1; D remains unclear. V was shortened by 1 base and J by 1 base, with 4 bases between the two germline ends. This CDR3 has 13 amino acids. The germline CDR1 and CDR2 sequences are SGHAT and FQNNGV. In DNA form, the CDR3 reads TGTGCCAGCAGCTTAGGTCGGAACACTGAAGCTTTCTTT. Its protein is CASSLGRNTEAFF.

The chain links TRBV19 to TRBJ2-1, with TRBD2 matching over 7 bases. Germline V lookup: CDR1 LNHDA, CDR2 SQIVND (reference sequence). CDR3 length equals 13 residues. The trim removed 1 base at V and 9 bases at J, leaving 3 bases unmatched. CDR3 sequence: CASSIGTRGEQFF. In DNA form, the CDR3 reads TGTGCCAGTAGTATAGGGACTAGAGGTGAGCAGTTCTTC.

The V call is TRBV11-2, the J call TRBJ1-6; 9 bases fit TRBD1. The CDR3 consists of 15 residues. Per the germline V gene, CDR1 is SGHAT and CDR2 is FQNNGV. V dropped 1 base and J dropped 13; count of bases not matched to a gene: 8. CDR3 sequence (DNA): TGTGCCAGCAGCTTAGCAGGGACAGGGCCCGACCCCCTCCACTTT. Translation gives CASSLAGTGPDPLHF. The variable domain in full, with the rest retrieved from reference TRBV11-2 and TRBJ1-6, is EAGVAQSPRYKIIEKRQSVAFWCNPISGHATLYWYQQILGQGPKLLIQFQNNGVVDDSQLPKDRFSAERLKGVDSTLKIQPAKLEDSAVYLCASSLAGTGPDPLHFGNGTRLTVT.

The chain links TRBV23-1 to TRBJ2-1; 8 nucleotides match TRBD2. TRBV23-1 is noted as an ORF with a role that remains uncertain. The trim removed 4 bases at V and 10 bases at J, leaving 6 bases unmatched. This CDR3 region has 13 residues. CDR3 in amino acids: CASSRAGVREQFF. In DNA form, the CDR3 reads TGCGCCAGCAGTCGAGCGGGAGTACGGGAGCAGTTCTTC.

V is TRBV19 and J is TRBJ2-7; D may be TRBD1 (5 bases). Per the germline V gene, CDR1 is LNHDA and CDR2 is SQIVND (reference sequence). Trimming took 6 bases from V and 0 from J, leaving 12 bases between them. The CDR3 loop spans 14 amino acids. CDR3 amino acids: CASRLHRNSYEQYF. DNA for the CDR3: TGTGCCAGTAGACTCCACAGGAACTCCTACGAGCAGTACTTC.

The rearrangement joins TRBV4-2 to TRBJ2-6; no reliable D call. V was cut by 3 bases and J by 0 bases, with 9 bases left in between. CDR3 size: 16 residues. CDR1 LGHNA and CDR2 YNFKEQ come from the germline V gene. CDR3: CASSQVRSSGANVLTF. The CDR3, as DNA: TGTGCCAGCAGCCAGGTCCGCAGCTCTGGGGCCAACGTCCTGACTTTC.

CDR3 amino acids: CASSFDRTSGRNEQFF. DNA for the CDR3: TGTGCCAGCAGCTTTGACCGGACTAGCGGGAGAAATGAGCAGTTCTTC. The chain couples TRBV12-1 to TRBJ2-1; the table's TRBD2 call for D was not verified on the DNA. TRBV12-1 is termed a pseudogene. This CDR3 contains 16 residues.

The V call is TRBV6-6, the J call TRBJ1-6, with 8 nucleotides matching TRBD1. This CDR3 has 15 residues. The germline V gene encodes CDR1 MNHNY and CDR2 SVGAGI (reference sequence). With V trimmed by 4 bases and J by 7 bases, 6 bases remained unmatched. The CDR3 region has the DNA TGTGCCAGCAGTTTTTTAACAGGGGGGAATTCACCCCTCCACTTT. This translates into CASSFLTGGNSPLHF.

The chain couples TRBV6-6 to TRBJ1-1, with D perhaps matching TRBD1 (6 bases). The V end was cut by 0 bases, the J end by 2 bases, with 10 bases between. CDR3 size: 15 residues. CDR1 MNHNY and CDR2 SVGAGI come from the germline V gene (reference sequence). The CDR3, as DNA: TGTGCCAGCAGTTACTCTCCAGGGGCCAACACTGAAGCTTTCTTT. This sequence encodes CASSYSPGANTEAFF.

J is TRBJ1-2 and V is TRBV2, with TRBD1 matching over 7 bases. The CDR3 has 14 residues. With V trimmed by 8 bases and J by 8 bases, 14 bases remained unmatched. The germline gives CDR1 SNHLY, CDR2 FYNNEI. The CDR3 coding sequence is TGTGCCAGCGCCGCCTCGACAGGGCCTGGAGGCTACACCTTC. Its protein product is CASAASTGPGGYTF.

This chain uses TRBV11-2 with TRBJ2-1; TRBD1 aligns across 8 bases. This CDR3 is 14 amino acids long. With 5 bases clipped from V and 4 bases from J, the junction kept 4 bases outside the gene matches. Looked up from germline, CDR1 is SGHAT and CDR2 is FQNNGV. The CDR3 is CASSTRGQYNEQFF. The CDR3 DNA reads as TGTGCCAGCAGCACCAGGGGGCAATACAATGAGCAGTTCTTC.

DNA of the CDR3: TGTGCCAGCAGCCCTAGGGGGGGCGGGGTCCACACAGATACGCAGTATTTT. Translating gives CASSPRGGGVHTDTQYF. The rearrangement links TRBV7-9 to TRBJ2-3, with a tentative D call TRBD2 (7 bases). The ends were cut back, 5 bases at V and 2 bases at J, with 20 bases in the middle. The CDR3 spans 17 residues. The germline gives CDR1 SEHNR, CDR2 FQNEAQ (reference sequence).

This clone was seen a few times. The rearrangement links TRBV19 to TRBJ1-1, with 7 bases matching TRBD1. CDR1 and CDR2 from the germline V gene are LNHDA and SQIVND (reference sequence). The junction had 12 bases not matched to a gene; V was cut back by 5 bases and J by 6 bases. This CDR3 has 15 residues. For the CDR3, the DNA is TGTGCCAGTAGTTTCACAACAGGGGCTGGAGCTGAAGCTTTCTTT. Its protein product is CASSFTTGAGAEAFF. Supplemented by reference TRBV19 and TRBJ1-1, the full variable domain reads DGGITQSPKYLFRKEGQNVTLSCEQNLNHDAMYWYRQDPGQGLRLIYYSQIVNDFQKGDIAEGYSVSREKKESFPLTVTSAQKNPTAFYLCASSFTTGAGAEAFFGQGTRLTVV.

V gene TRBV28 combines with J gene TRBJ1-5; TRBD1 matches 9 bases. The CDR3 is 13 residues long. With 6 bases clipped from V and 6 bases from J, the junction kept 3 bases outside the gene matches. CDR1 is MDHEN, CDR2 SYDVKM, per germline. Here the CDR3 DNA reads TGTGCCAGCAGCCTGGACAGGGGTCAGCCCCAGCATTTT. Translated: CASSLDRGQPQHF.

The chain combines TRBV25-1 with TRBJ1-6; 11 bases are a match to TRBD1. After removal of 1 base from V and 5 bases from J, the junction contained 7 bases not matched to a gene. Germline values: CDR1 MGHDK, CDR2 SYGVNS. There are 18 residues in the CDR3. CDR3 sequence (DNA): TGTGCCAGCAGTGAATGGGGGACAGGGGGTAGGAATAATTCACCCCTCCACTTT. It encodes CASSEWGTGGRNNSPLHF.